Presented here are 31 T cell receptor beta chains from one specimen sequenced in a study of blood T cell repertoires in COVID-19. Assay: immunoSEQ multiplex PCR; the TCRdb copy retains only in-frame clones and omits some. This sample has about 16,000 clones, with 86% found just once. The sample consisted of peripheral blood. The receptors were sampled from a human donor with active COVID-19. The donor label of this sample is uncertain.

This clone was detected once. V gene TRBV5-6 combines with J gene TRBJ2-1; 12 nucleotides align to TRBD2. The CDR3 contains 15 residues. Trimming at V came to 5 bases and at J to 8 bases, leaving 8 bases not matched to a gene. Germline lookup yields CDR1 SGHDT and CDR2 YYEEEE. The CDR3: CASSRGLAGTDEQFF. CDR3 sequence (DNA): TGTGCCAGCAGTCGCGGACTAGCGGGGACAGATGAGCAGTTCTTC.

This clone was picked up one time. V gene TRBV2 combines with J gene TRBJ1-1; no firm D call. CDR1 and CDR2 (germline): SNHLY, FYNNEI. V was clipped by 7 bases and J by 3 bases, with 12 bases between them. CDR3 length: 13 residues. The CDR3, as DNA: TGTGCCAGCACCTCAGCGAGGGACACTGAAGCTTTCTTT. It codes for CASTSARDTEAFF. The whole variable domain, filled in from reference TRBV2 and TRBJ1-1, reads EPEVTQTPSHQVTQMGQEVILRCVPISNHLYFYWYRQILGQKVEFLVSFYNNEISEKSEIFDDQFSVERPDGSNFTLKIRSTKLEDSAMYFCASTSARDTEAFFGQGTRLTVV.

This clone has just a few counts. The rearrangement joins TRBV7-8 to TRBJ2-2; 14 positions agree with TRBD2. CDR1 is SGHVS, CDR2 FQNEAQ, per germline. V lost 2 bases to trimming and J lost 7 bases; unmatched junction nucleotides: 9. The CDR3 has 18 amino acids. As DNA, the CDR3 is TGTGCCAGCAGCTTAAAGTGGACTAGCGGGGGGATGGGCGGGGAGCTGTTTTTT. Translating gives CASSLKWTSGGMGGELFF.

The V gene is TRBV4-1, the J gene TRBJ2-3; 7 nucleotides align to TRBD2. The CDR3 loop spans 19 amino acids. V dropped 2 bases and J dropped 0; count of bases not matched to a gene: 14. Germline CDR1 and CDR2: MGHRA and YSYEKL. As DNA, the CDR3 is TGCGCCAGCAGCCAAAGGCCCCCCGGACTAGTAGCTAGCACAGATACGCAGTATTTT. Amino acid sequence: CASSQRPPGLVASTDTQYF.

The V and J genes are TRBV6-5 and TRBJ2-1, with TRBD2 matching over 11 bases. There are 15 residues in the CDR3. Germline V lookup: CDR1 MNHEY, CDR2 SVGAGI. With 4 bases clipped from V and 4 bases from J, the junction kept 3 bases outside the gene matches. The CDR3 region has the DNA TGTGCCAGCAGTTCCCGGACTAGCGGGTACAATGAGCAGTTCTTC. This sequence encodes CASSSRTSGYNEQFF.

This clone was recorded only once. This chain uses TRBV5-4 with TRBJ2-3; D may be TRBD2 (6 bases). V gave up 1 base and J gave up 3 bases, with 15 bases separating them. The CDR3 sequence is 16 residues long. Germline V gene sequence: CDR1 SGHNT, CDR2 YYREEE (reference sequence). CDR3 sequence reads: CASSLKLAERTDTQYF. In nucleotides, the CDR3 is TGTGCCAGCAGCTTGAAACTAGCAGAAAGGACAGATACGCAGTATTTT.

The chain uses TRBV9 and TRBJ2-1; the match to TRBD2 covers 10 bases. The V gene's germline CDR1 is SGDLS and CDR2 YYNGEE. Trimming cost V 3 bases and J 0 bases; bases outside gene matches: 9. This CDR3 has 18 amino acids. CDR3 DNA sequence: TGTGCCAGCAGCGCCCTGGGACTAGCGTTTAACTCCTACAATGAGCAGTTCTTC. Protein sequence: CASSALGLAFNSYNEQFF.

The gene calls are TRBV4-2 and TRBJ1-1, with a possible D match to TRBD1 (5 bases). Germline CDR1 reads LGHNA; CDR2 reads YNFKEQ. The CDR3 is 15 amino acids. The germline V and J ends were trimmed by 0 bases and 2 bases, with 10 bases remaining between them. The CDR3 sequence is CASSQDFTGNTEAFF. In nucleotides, the CDR3 is TGTGCCAGCAGCCAAGATTTTACAGGAAACACTGAAGCTTTCTTT.

In its sample, this clone was seen once. The V and J genes are TRBV28 and TRBJ2-2, with D uncertain. The germline V gene has CDR1 MDHEN and CDR2 SYDVKM. The CDR3 loop spans 16 amino acids. Deletions cut 4 bases from V and 0 bases from J, with 12 bases between. The chain's CDR3 is CASSSATASNTGELFF. The CDR3 region has the DNA TGTGCCAGCAGTTCGGCAACAGCTTCGAACACCGGGGAGCTGTTTTTT.

The rearrangement uses TRBV6-5 and TRBJ1-3, with unresolved D. The V gene lost 10 bases and the J gene lost 0 bases, with 10 bases spanning the gap. Per germline, CDR1 MNHEY and CDR2 SVGAGI. This CDR3 is built from 13 residues. The CDR3 DNA is TGTGCCACCGAGGGTAACTCTGGAAACACCATATATTTT. Encoded protein: CATEGNSGNTIYF.

This chain links TRBV7-2 with TRBJ2-4; tentatively, D is TRBD2 (7 bases). This CDR3 contains 12 residues. In germline, CDR1 is SGHTA, CDR2 FQGNSA. Trimming took off 2 bases at V and 9 bases at J, with 8 bases between the two ends. CDR3 amino acids: CASSLRGGIQYF. CDR3 nucleotide sequence: TGTGCCAGCAGCTTAAGGGGGGGCATTCAGTACTTC.

This chain links TRBV6-5 with TRBJ1-4; 7 bases agree with TRBD1. The CDR3 has 13 residues. V was pared by 8 bases and J by 8 bases, with 8 bases of the junction left unmatched. Per the germline V gene, CDR1 is MNHEY and CDR2 is SVGAGI. DNA for the CDR3: TGTGCCAGCTCCGGATGGGACAGCGAAAAACTGTTTTTT. As protein: CASSGWDSEKLFF.

The chain joins TRBV6-2 or TRBV6-3 to TRBJ2-7; D may be TRBD2 (6 bases). The V end lost 4 bases, the J end lost 3 bases, and 16 bases lay between the germline ends. CDR3 length equals 15 residues. CDR1 is MNHEY, CDR2 SVGEGT, per germline. The CDR3 sequence: CASSSSSETFYEQYF. The CDR3 nucleotides read TGTGCCAGCAGTTCCTCTAGCGAGACTTTCTACGAGCAGTACTTC.

The rearrangement links TRBV27 to TRBJ2-1; D perhaps matches TRBD2 (6 bases). In germline, CDR1 is MNHEY, CDR2 SMNVEV (reference sequence). Trimming removed 5 bases at V and 6 bases at J, with 11 bases between. The CDR3 sequence is 13 residues long. The CDR3 sequence: CASSQDYFNEQFF. DNA for the CDR3: TGTGCCAGCAGTCAGGACTATTTCAATGAGCAGTTCTTC.

The chain has TRBV7-2 and TRBJ1-1, with TRBD1 identical over 11 bases. CDR1 is SGHTA and CDR2 is FQGNSA in the germline V gene. This CDR3 comprises 16 residues. The ends lost 7 bases at V and 2 bases at J; junction bases unmatched: 9. The CDR3: CASKDRGHKENTEAFF. DNA of the CDR3: TGTGCCAGCAAGGACAGGGGGCATAAGGAAAACACTGAAGCTTTCTTT.

This sequence joins TRBV19 and TRBJ2-7; maybe TRBD2 (5 bases). The CDR3 runs to 13 residues. CDR1 is LNHDA and CDR2 is SQIVND in the germline V gene (reference sequence). V was trimmed by 7 bases and J by 6 bases, leaving 16 bases between them. The chain's CDR3 is CASTSTQSGEQYF. Here the CDR3 DNA reads TGTGCCAGTACCTCGACACAAAGCGGCGAGCAGTACTTC.

The CDR3: CAISPRTGTSTDTQYF. In DNA, the CDR3 is TGTGCCATCAGTCCTAGGACAGGGACTAGCACAGATACGCAGTATTTT. The chain joins TRBV10-3 to TRBJ2-3; 8 bases line up with TRBD1. The CDR3 is 16 amino acids. Looked up from germline, CDR1 is ENHRY and CDR2 is SYGVKD. J was trimmed by 0 bases and V by 5 bases; bases with no gene match: 7.

The V and J genes are TRBV6-5 and TRBJ2-3, with TRBD1 as a possible D gene (5 bases). The V end lost 7 bases, the J end lost 4 bases, and 12 bases lay between the germline ends. Germline V gives CDR1 MNHEY, CDR2 SVGAGI. The CDR3 is made up of 13 amino acids. CDR3 nucleotides: TGTGCCAGCACCCAGGGCTTCCCAGATACGCAGTATTTT. This sequence encodes CASTQGFPDTQYF.

This rearrangement joins TRBV19 to TRBJ2-3; D not certain. Germline V lookup: CDR1 LNHDA, CDR2 SQIVND (reference sequence). The V and J ends lost 0 bases and 10 bases respectively, with 14 bases between them. The CDR3 contains 14 residues. The DNA of the CDR3 is TGTGCCAGTAGTATAGATCCCTCCTCAACTGCGCAGTATTTT. This translates into CASSIDPSSTAQYF. The variable domain in full, with the rest retrieved from reference TRBV19 and TRBJ2-3, is DGGITQSPKYLFRKEGQNVTLSCEQNLNHDAMYWYRQDPGQGLRLIYYSQIVNDFQKGDIAEGYSVSREKKESFPLTVTSAQKNPTAFYLCASSIDPSSTAQYFGPGTRLTVL.

The chain recombines TRBV18 with TRBJ2-5, with 9 positions matching TRBD1. The CDR3 covers 15 residues. Germline CDR1 KGHSH, CDR2 LQKENI. The V and J ends lost 6 bases and 0 bases, in that order; junction bases with no gene match: 5. DNA for the CDR3: TGTGCCAGCTCTGGTGGGACAGGGTACCAAGAGACCCAGTACTTC. Encoded protein: CASSGGTGYQETQYF.

The chain is built from TRBV21-1 and TRBJ2-7; TRBD1 reflects the table's D call only, with no check against the DNA. TRBV21-1 is a known pseudogene. The length of the CDR3 is 20 residues. CDR3 coding DNA: TGTGCCAGCAGCAAATTACAGGGTCGAAGTAACAGGCGGCTGGGGGCCGAGCAGTACTTC. It codes for CASSKLQGRSNRRLGAEQYF.

V gene TRBV10-3 combines with J gene TRBJ1-2; 9 nucleotides align to TRBD1. CDR3 length: 13 amino acids. CDR1 and CDR2 (germline): ENHRY, SYGVKD. J was trimmed by 3 bases and V by 6 bases; bases with no gene match: 2. Here the CDR3 reads CAIRDRGDYGYTF. CDR3 nucleotides: TGTGCCATCAGGGACAGGGGCGACTATGGCTACACCTTC.

The rearrangement links TRBV5-1 to TRBJ1-1; D gene unclear. Trimming removed 0 bases from V and 5 bases from J, with 17 bases in between. This CDR3 comprises 16 residues. Per the germline V gene, CDR1 is SGHRS and CDR2 is YFSETQ. The CDR3 DNA reads TGCGCCAGCAGCTTGGAGGCAGTAAAGAGGAGAACTGAAGCTTTCTTT. It yields the protein CASSLEAVKRRTEAFF.

V is TRBV6-5 and J is TRBJ1-2; a possible D gene is TRBD1 (6 bases). Germline CDR1 and CDR2: MNHEY and SVGAGI. Trimming shortened V by 6 bases and J by 7 bases, and 18 bases separated the two germline ends. The CDR3 length is 14 residues. DNA for the CDR3: TGTGCCAGCAGCTCCCCCGGCAGGGGCCGTGGCTACACCTTC. Its protein is CASSSPGRGRGYTF.

The chain is built from TRBV3-1 (or the pseudogene TRBV3-2) and TRBJ1-2; possibly TRBD1 for D (5 bases). The CDR3 sequence is 12 residues long. CDR1 and CDR2 from the germline V gene are LGHDT and YNNKEL (reference sequence). The ends were cut back, 1 base at V and 10 bases at J, with 10 bases in the middle. In nucleotides, the CDR3 is TGTGCCAGCAGCCAAGGGCAGGGCTCCTACACCTTC. The encoded protein is CASSQGQGSYTF.

This rearrangement joins TRBV19 to TRBJ1-2, with 8 bases fitting TRBD1. CDR1 is LNHDA, CDR2 SQIVND, per germline (reference sequence). V dropped 3 bases and J dropped 4; count of bases not matched to a gene: 10. The CDR3 runs 16 residues. The CDR3 loop reads CASSMEQSGQGYGYTF. CDR3 bases: TGTGCCAGTAGTATGGAGCAATCTGGACAGGGCTATGGCTACACCTTC.

This clone was seen only once. V is TRBV9 and J is TRBJ2-7, with 9 bases aligning to TRBD1. Germline CDR1 SGDLS, CDR2 YYNGEE. Unmatched junction bases numbered 4, after V lost 3 bases and J lost 0 bases. This CDR3 comprises 15 residues. CDR3 in DNA: TGTGCCAGCAGCGCTACGACAGGGGGCTCCTACGAGCAGTACTTC. This codes for CASSATTGGSYEQYF.

The chain carries TRBV6-1 and TRBJ2-7; unclear D gene. Germline V gene lookup returns CDR1 MNHNS and CDR2 SASEGT. V was shortened by 2 bases and J by 2 bases, with 13 bases between the two germline ends. The CDR3 sequence is 15 residues long. The CDR3 region has the DNA TGTGCCAGCAGTGAATTTGAGACGGAGACCTACGAGCAGTACTTC. This encodes CASSEFETETYEQYF.

This chain connects TRBV12-3 or TRBV12-4 to TRBJ1-2; tentatively, D is TRBD1 (5 bases). The CDR3 loop spans 11 amino acids. V was shortened by 6 bases and J by 8 bases, with 10 bases between the two germline ends. DNA for the CDR3: TGTGCCAGCAGCCCAGGGAAAGGCTACACCTTC. This translates into CASSPGKGYTF.

This clone was recorded only once. The CDR3 DNA is TGCAGCGTTGAAGGTACGGGAGAAGAAAACTATGGCTACACCTTC. Protein: CSVEGTGEENYGYTF. The genes are TRBV29-1 and TRBJ1-2; D is ambiguous. The CDR3 totals 15 residues. V lost 1 base and J lost 2, with 14 bases in between. Germline V gives CDR1 SQVTM, CDR2 ANQGSEA.

The chain uses TRBV7-8 and TRBJ2-7; 14 nucleotides agree with TRBD2. V was pared by 1 base and J by 3 bases, with 11 bases of the junction left unmatched. CDR1 is SGHVS and CDR2 is FQNEAQ in the germline V gene. This CDR3 has 19 amino acids. The CDR3 nucleotides are TGTGCCAGCAGCTTAGTTGCAGCGACTAGCGGGGGGGCCCGCTACGAGCAGTACTTC. Translating it yields CASSLVAATSGGARYEQYF. Together with reference TRBV7-8 and TRBJ2-7, the CDR3 gives the full variable domain: GAGVSQSPRYKVAKRGQDVALRCDPISGHVSLFWYQQALGQGPEFLTYFQNEAQLDKSGLPSDRFFAERPEGSVSTLKIQRTQQEDSAVYLCASSLVAATSGGARYEQYFGPGTRLTVT.